This T cell receptor beta chain was obtained from a study of T-cell memory formation after mild COVID-19. Study-level information: In these data, TCR clusters were largely donor specific.

The study, taken as a whole, reports: Contracting clones localized mainly to CM and EM when CD4+ and mainly to EMRA when CD8+. That cross-reactive memory joined was suggested by some responding clones appearing in pre-infection memory. A second wave expanding day 15 to 37 was CD4+-biased; contracting clones were balanced.

TCRdb itself ran the 5' RACE reads through MiXCR, one entry per CDR3 protein. The table includes over 350,000 distinct CDR3 sequences, about 17% detected once. This clonotype has a handful of counts. As yet, its antigen is unknown. Germline assignment: CDR1 SGHKS and CDR2 YYEKEE (reference sequence). This CDR3 spans 15 amino acids. The germline V and J ends were trimmed by 1 base and 0 bases, with 8 bases remaining between them. This chain connects TRBV5-5 to TRBJ1-5; D gene unclear. This receptor was identified in a man younger than 30 who had mild COVID-19 (a few samples of this study predate the infection). Cell type and time point are not known. The sequenced sample was PBMCs or a T cell subset sorted from them (not recorded which). In DNA form, the CDR3 reads TGTGCCAGCAGCTTGATGACGGGTAGCAATCAGCCCCAGCATTTT. Its protein product is CASSLMTGSNQPQHF.